Listed below are T cell receptor beta chains from one sample, sequenced in a study of CD8+CD57+ T cells in acquired aplastic anemia. TCRdb reprocessed the reads via MiXCR and lists one record per CDR3 protein. The sample lists 150,000 to 200,000 distinct CDR3 sequences, roughly 43% occurring once. The sequencing input was sorted CD4+, CD8+, or CD8+CD57+ T cells (not recorded which) from PBMCs. Receptors were obtained from a human donor with aplastic anemia. CDR3s include the opening cysteine and the closing phenylalanine or tryptophan. Each record gives: CDR3 DNA, CDR3 protein, clone size, J gene, D gene, V gene. D genes are given only for firm matches. The size entry is marked missing in some rows and otherwise reads once, few, many or a size class.

TGTGCCAGCAGTCCAGGGTTTCCCCTCCACTTT | CASSPGFPLHF | - | TRBJ1-6 | - | TRBV7-2
TGTGCCAGCAGCTTATCGGGGATCGGGGAGCTGTTTTTT | CASSLSGIGELFF | - | TRBJ2-2 | - | TRBV7-2
TGCGCCAGCAGCCAGTGGTCGGGTGGGGAGACCCAGTACTTC | CASSQWSGGETQYF | many | TRBJ2-5 | - | TRBV4-3
TGTGCCAGCAGCCAACGTCTGGGGGGAAATGAGCAGTTCTTC | CASSQRLGGNEQFF | many | TRBJ2-1 | - | TRBV11-2
TGTGCCAGTAGTATGACTAGCGGGAGCTCCTACGAGCAGTACTTC | CASSMTSGSSYEQYF | many | TRBJ2-7 | TRBD2 | TRBV19
TGTGCCATCAGTGAGTCAGTTAGCAATCAGCCCCAGCATTTT | CAISESVSNQPQHF | - | TRBJ1-5 | - | TRBV10-3
TGCAGCGTCTTAAGGGCCCAGTTTTACAATGAGCAGTTCTTC | CSVLRAQFYNEQFF | - | TRBJ2-1 | - | TRBV29-1
TGCGCCAGCAGCCAAGTGAGGGATTACAAAGAAGCTTTCTTT | CASSQVRDYKEAFF | many | TRBJ1-1 | - | TRBV4-1
TGCGCCAGCAGCCGGGGCGGGGGACCTAGCACAGATACGCAGTATTTT | CASSRGGGPSTDTQYF | many | TRBJ2-3 | TRBD2 | TRBV5-1
TGTGCCAGCAGTGTGACCCGACAGGGCGAGCAGTACTTC | CASSVTRQGEQYF | few | TRBJ2-7 | TRBD1 | TRBV12-3/TRBV12-4
TGTGCCACCAGCAGAGTTGGGGCCGGGGAGCTGTTTTTT | CATSRVGAGELFF | - | TRBJ2-2 | - | TRBV15
TGTGCCAGCAGGCGAACTAGCGGGGTCCAGCAGTACTTC | CASRRTSGVQQYF | - | TRBJ2-7 | TRBD2 | TRBV2
TGTGCCAGCAGCTTTACCCCCGTTTACAATGAGCAGTTCTTC | CASSFTPVYNEQFF | many | TRBJ2-1 | - | TRBV7-2